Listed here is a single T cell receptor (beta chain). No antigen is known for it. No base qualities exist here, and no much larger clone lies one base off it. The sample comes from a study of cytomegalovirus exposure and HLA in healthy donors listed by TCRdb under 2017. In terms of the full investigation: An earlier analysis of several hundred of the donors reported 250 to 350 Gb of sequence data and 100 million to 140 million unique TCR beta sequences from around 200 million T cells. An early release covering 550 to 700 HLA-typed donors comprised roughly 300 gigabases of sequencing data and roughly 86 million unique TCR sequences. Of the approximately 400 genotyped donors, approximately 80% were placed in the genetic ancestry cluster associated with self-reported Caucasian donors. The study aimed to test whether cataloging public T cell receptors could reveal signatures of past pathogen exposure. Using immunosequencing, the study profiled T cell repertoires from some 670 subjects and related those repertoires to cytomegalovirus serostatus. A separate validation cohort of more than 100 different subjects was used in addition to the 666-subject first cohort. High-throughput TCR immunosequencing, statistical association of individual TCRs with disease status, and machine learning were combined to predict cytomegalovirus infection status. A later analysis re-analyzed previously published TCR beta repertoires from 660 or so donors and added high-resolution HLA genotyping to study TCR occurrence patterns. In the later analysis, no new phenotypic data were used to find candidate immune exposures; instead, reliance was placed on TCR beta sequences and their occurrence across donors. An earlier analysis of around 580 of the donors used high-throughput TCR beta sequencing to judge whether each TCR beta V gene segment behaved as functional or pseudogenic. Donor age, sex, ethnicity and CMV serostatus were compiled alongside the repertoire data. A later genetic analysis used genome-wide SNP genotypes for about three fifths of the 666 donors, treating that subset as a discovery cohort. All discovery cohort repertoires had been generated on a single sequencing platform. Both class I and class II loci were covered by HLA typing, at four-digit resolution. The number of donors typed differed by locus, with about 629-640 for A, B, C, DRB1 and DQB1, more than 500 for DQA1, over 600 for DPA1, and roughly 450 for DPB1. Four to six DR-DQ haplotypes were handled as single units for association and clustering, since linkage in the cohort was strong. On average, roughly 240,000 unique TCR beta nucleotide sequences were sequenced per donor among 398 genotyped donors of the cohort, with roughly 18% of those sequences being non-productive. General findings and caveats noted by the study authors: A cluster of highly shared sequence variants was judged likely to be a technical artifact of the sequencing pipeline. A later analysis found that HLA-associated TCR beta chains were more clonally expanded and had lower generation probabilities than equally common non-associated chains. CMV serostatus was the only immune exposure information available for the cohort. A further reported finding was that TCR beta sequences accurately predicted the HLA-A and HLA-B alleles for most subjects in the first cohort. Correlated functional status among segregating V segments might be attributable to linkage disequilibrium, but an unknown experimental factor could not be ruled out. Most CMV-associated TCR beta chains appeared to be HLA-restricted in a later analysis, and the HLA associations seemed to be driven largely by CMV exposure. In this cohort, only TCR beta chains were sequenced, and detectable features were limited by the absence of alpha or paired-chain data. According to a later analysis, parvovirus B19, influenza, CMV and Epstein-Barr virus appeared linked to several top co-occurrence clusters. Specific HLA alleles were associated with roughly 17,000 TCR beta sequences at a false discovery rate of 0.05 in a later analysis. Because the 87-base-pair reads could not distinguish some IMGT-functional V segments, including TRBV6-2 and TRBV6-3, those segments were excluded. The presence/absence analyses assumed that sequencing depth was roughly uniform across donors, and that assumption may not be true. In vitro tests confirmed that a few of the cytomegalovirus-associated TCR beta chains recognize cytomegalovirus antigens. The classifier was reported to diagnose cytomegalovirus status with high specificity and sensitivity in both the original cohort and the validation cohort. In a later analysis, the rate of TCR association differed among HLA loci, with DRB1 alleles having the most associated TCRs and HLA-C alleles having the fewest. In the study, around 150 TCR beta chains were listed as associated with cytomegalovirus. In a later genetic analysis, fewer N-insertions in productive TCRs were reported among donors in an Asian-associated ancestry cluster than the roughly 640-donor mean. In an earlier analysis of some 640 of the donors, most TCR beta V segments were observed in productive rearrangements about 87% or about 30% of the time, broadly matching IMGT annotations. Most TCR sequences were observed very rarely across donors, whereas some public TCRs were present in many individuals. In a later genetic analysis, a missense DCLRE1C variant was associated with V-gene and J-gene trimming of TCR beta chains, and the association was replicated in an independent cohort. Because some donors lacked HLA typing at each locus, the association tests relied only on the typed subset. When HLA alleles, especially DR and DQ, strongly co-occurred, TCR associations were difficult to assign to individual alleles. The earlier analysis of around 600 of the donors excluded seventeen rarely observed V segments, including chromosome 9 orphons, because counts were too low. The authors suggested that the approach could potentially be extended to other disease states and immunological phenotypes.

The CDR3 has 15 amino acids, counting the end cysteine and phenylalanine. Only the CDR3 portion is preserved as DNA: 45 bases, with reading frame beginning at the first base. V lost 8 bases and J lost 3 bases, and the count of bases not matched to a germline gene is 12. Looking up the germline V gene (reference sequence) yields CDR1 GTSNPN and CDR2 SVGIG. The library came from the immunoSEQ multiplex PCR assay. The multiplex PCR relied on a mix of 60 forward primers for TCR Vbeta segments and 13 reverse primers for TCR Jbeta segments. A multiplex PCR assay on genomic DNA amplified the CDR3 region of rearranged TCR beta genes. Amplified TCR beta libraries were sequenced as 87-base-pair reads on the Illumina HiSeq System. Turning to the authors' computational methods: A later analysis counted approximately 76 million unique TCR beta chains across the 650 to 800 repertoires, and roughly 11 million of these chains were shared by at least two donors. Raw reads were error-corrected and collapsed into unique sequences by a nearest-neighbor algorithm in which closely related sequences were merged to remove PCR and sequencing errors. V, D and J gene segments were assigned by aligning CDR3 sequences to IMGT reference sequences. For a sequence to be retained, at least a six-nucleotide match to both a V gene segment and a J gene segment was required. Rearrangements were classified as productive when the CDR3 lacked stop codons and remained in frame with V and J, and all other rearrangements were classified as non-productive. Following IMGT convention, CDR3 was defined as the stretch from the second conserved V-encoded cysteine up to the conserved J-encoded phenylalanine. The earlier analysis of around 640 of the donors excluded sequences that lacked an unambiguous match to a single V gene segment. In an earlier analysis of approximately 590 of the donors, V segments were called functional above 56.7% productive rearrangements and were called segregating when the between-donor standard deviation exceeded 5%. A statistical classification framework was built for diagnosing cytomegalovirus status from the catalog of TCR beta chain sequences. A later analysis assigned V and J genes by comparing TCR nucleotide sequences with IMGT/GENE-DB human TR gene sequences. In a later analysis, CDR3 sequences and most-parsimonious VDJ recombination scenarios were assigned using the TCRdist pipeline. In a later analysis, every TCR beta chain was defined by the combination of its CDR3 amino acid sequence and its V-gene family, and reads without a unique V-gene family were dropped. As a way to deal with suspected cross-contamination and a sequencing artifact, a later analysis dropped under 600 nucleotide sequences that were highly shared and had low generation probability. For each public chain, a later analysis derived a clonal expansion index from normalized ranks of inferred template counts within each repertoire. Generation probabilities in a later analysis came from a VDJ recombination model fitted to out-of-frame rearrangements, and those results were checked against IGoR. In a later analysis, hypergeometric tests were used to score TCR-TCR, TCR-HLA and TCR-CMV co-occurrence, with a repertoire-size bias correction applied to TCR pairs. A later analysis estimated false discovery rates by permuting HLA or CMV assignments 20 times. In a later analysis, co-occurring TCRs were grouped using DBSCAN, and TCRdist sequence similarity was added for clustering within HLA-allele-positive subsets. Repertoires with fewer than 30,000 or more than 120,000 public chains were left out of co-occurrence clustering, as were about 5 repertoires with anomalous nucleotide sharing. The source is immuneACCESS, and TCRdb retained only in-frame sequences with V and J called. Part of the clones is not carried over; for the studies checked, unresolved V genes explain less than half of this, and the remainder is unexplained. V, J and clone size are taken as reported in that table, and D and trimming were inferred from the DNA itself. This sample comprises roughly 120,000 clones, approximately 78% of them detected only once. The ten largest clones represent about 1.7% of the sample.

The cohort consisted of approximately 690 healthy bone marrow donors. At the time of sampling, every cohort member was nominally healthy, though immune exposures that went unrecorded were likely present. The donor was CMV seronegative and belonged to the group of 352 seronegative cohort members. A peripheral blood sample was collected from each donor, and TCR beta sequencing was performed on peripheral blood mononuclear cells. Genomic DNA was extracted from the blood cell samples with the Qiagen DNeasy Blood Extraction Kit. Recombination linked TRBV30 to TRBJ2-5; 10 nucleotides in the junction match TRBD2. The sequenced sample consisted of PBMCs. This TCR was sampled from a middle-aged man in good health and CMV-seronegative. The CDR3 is CAHGGWTSGKETQYF. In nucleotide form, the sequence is TGTGCCCATGGAGGCTGGACTAGCGGAAAAGAGACCCAGTACTTC.